These T cell receptor beta chains were read from a single sample in a study of CD8 T cells in Susac syndrome. MiXCR, applied by TCRdb to the immunoSEQ multiplex PCR reads, yields one record per CDR3 protein. Of 85,000 to 90,000 distinct CDR3 sequences in the sample, 90% to 95% were seen once. The sequencing sample was made of CD8+ T cells from PBMCs. These receptors all come from a human donor in good health. Each CDR3 is given with its conserved first and last residue. D genes are given only for firm matches. Rows may omit the clone size; those that give it use once, few, many or a size class.

D gene: TRBD2
V gene: TRBV27
clone size: -
J gene: TRBJ2-2
CDR3 protein: CASSKGLAGVHTGELFF
CDR3 DNA: TGTGCCAGCAGTAAGGGACTAGCGGGGGTCCACACCGGGGAGCTGTTTTTT

D gene: -
V gene: TRBV23-1
clone size: -
J gene: TRBJ2-5
CDR3 protein: CANQGEGQETQYF
CDR3 DNA: TGCGCCAACCAGGGGGAGGGCCAAGAGACCCAGTACTTC

D gene: -
V gene: TRBV15
clone size: once
J gene: TRBJ2-7
CDR3 protein: CATSAPGLPYEQYF
CDR3 DNA: TGTGCCACCAGCGCACCGGGACTTCCCTACGAGCAGTACTTC

D gene: -
V gene: TRBV13
clone size: few
J gene: TRBJ2-7
CDR3 protein: CASSLGSRTYEQYF
CDR3 DNA: TGTGCCAGCAGCTTGGGGTCTCGCACCTACGAGCAGTACTTC

D gene: TRBD1
V gene: TRBV4-1
clone size: -
J gene: TRBJ2-1
CDR3 protein: CASSHLGIGTAYNEQFF
CDR3 DNA: TGCGCCAGCAGCCACCTTGGGATAGGGACAGCCTACAATGAGCAGTTCTTC

D gene: -
V gene: TRBV3-1
clone size: -
J gene: TRBJ2-5
CDR3 protein: CASSQDLLEMETQYF
CDR3 DNA: TGTGCCAGCAGCCAAGATCTTCTGGAAATGGAGACCCAGTACTTC

D gene: TRBD2
V gene: TRBV6-5
clone size: -
J gene: TRBJ2-7
CDR3 protein: CASSYSGLAGAEQYF
CDR3 DNA: TGTGCCAGCAGTTACTCGGGACTAGCGGGGGCCGAGCAGTACTTC

D gene: TRBD2
V gene: TRBV27
clone size: -
J gene: TRBJ2-3
CDR3 protein: CASSLAGGYTDTQYF
CDR3 DNA: TGTGCCAGCAGTCTGGCGGGGGGTTACACAGATACGCAGTATTTT

D gene: TRBD2
V gene: TRBV13
clone size: -
J gene: TRBJ2-3
CDR3 protein: CASIAGSTDTQYF
CDR3 DNA: TGTGCCAGCATAGCGGGGAGCACAGATACGCAGTATTTT

D gene: -
V gene: TRBV9
clone size: once
J gene: TRBJ2-2
CDR3 protein: CASSARPDRRPTGELFF
CDR3 DNA: TGTGCCAGCAGCGCCAGACCCGACAGGCGGCCAACCGGGGAGCTGTTTTTT

D gene: TRBD2
V gene: TRBV23-1
clone size: -
J gene: TRBJ2-1
CDR3 protein: CASRSVAGPRGGHEQFF
CDR3 DNA: TGCGCCAGCCGTTCAGTGGCGGGGCCCCGGGGGGGTCATGAGCAGTTCTTC

D gene: -
V gene: TRBV9
clone size: -
J gene: TRBJ1-2
CDR3 protein: CASSSRTDLTNYGYTF
CDR3 DNA: TGTGCCAGCAGCTCCCGGACAGATCTAACGAACTATGGCTACACCTTC

D gene: TRBD2
V gene: TRBV6-1
clone size: -
J gene: TRBJ2-1
CDR3 protein: CASILGLAGAQYNEQFF
CDR3 DNA: TGTGCCAGCATCCTGGGACTAGCGGGGGCCCAATACAATGAGCAGTTCTTC

D gene: -
V gene: TRBV7-3
clone size: few
J gene: TRBJ2-6
CDR3 protein: CASSLGGSGANVLTF
CDR3 DNA: TGTGCCAGCAGCTTAGGAGGGTCCGGGGCCAACGTCCTGACTTTC

D gene: -
V gene: TRBV19
clone size: -
J gene: TRBJ2-6
CDR3 protein: CASSIRPGANVLTF
CDR3 DNA: TGTGCCAGTAGTATAAGGCCGGGGGCCAACGTCCTGACTTTC

D gene: -
V gene: TRBV23-1
clone size: few
J gene: TRBJ1-1
CDR3 protein: CATTTPWDIDTEAFF
CDR3 DNA: TGCGCCACCACTACACCGTGGGACATCGACACTGAAGCTTTCTTT